The next 11 T cell receptor beta chains were all read from a single sample in a study of T cells in Graves' hyperthyroidism and ophthalmopathy. Amplified TCR beta CDR3 regions derived from RNA transcripts. Using the HTBI primer set, a first-round RT-PCR was run on the TCR CDR3. TCRdb reprocessed the multiplex PCR reads with MiXCR, giving one entry per CDR3 protein. This sample has fewer than 900,000 distinct CDR3 sequences, with roughly 15% found just once. Sequencing was performed on blood. These receptors came from a man between 18 and 35 years old with Graves' hyperthyroidism.

CDR3 sequence (DNA): TGTGCCAGCAGTTTAGCCCTCTTTAGCGGGAGTTCTGATGAGCAGTTCTTC. Its translation is CASSLALFSGSSDEQFF. V usage is TRBV12-3 or TRBV12-4 and J usage is TRBJ2-1; 9 bases align to TRBD2. The ends lost 0 bases at V and 8 bases at J; junction bases unmatched: 11. The CDR3 sequence is 17 residues long.

This clonotype was observed a few times. The V gene is TRBV2, the J gene TRBJ2-7; D is ambiguous. In germline, CDR1 is SNHLY, CDR2 FYNNEI. V lost 4 bases to trimming and J lost 3 bases, with 10 bases between them. This CDR3 region has 13 residues. The CDR3: CASSGGFNYEQYF. Written as DNA, the CDR3 is TGTGCCAGCAGTGGTGGGTTCAACTACGAGCAGTACTTC.

Regarding this clonotype: No DNA is shown, since the ends of the CDR3 on it are uncertain; the CDR3 is the one TCRdb lists. The rearrangement links TRBV27 to TRBJ2-7; TRBD1, the D gene given by the table, was not confirmed from the DNA. Termini included, the CDR3 measures 15 amino acids. Germline V gives CDR1 MNHEY, CDR2 SMNVEV (reference sequence). CDR3: CASSFGPGSHYEQYF.

This clonotype showed up just a few times. The chain joins TRBV2 to TRBJ2-1; D gene ambiguous. Deletions cut 3 bases from V and 4 bases from J, with 16 bases between. The germline V gene encodes CDR1 SNHLY and CDR2 FYNNEI. The CDR3 consists of 16 residues. Here the CDR3 DNA reads TGTGCCAGCAGTGATCTACCTCTGGAGTCGTACAATGAGCAGTTCTTC. This translates into CASSDLPLESYNEQFF.

This clonotype was recorded at least ten times. This chain links TRBV28 with TRBJ2-1; the D gene is possibly TRBD1 (6 bases). This CDR3 contains 14 residues. The V end was cut by 4 bases, the J end by 7 bases, with 14 bases between. Germline lookup yields CDR1 MDHEN and CDR2 SYDVKM. Here the CDR3 reads CASSWEQGRNEQFF. CDR3 DNA: TGTGCCAGCAGTTGGGAGCAGGGGCGGAATGAGCAGTTCTTC.

This clonotype showed up many times. The chain is built from TRBV2 and TRBJ1-5, with D maybe TRBD1 (5 bases). Germline lookup yields CDR1 SNHLY and CDR2 FYNNEI. V lost 1 base to trimming and J lost 4 bases, with 11 bases between them. The CDR3 has 15 amino acids. The CDR3 loop reads CASSEDGTLNQPQHF. CDR3 in DNA: TGTGCCAGCAGTGAAGATGGGACCCTAAATCAGCCCCAGCATTTT. The whole variable domain, filled in from reference TRBV2 and TRBJ1-5, reads EPEVTQTPSHQVTQMGQEVILRCVPISNHLYFYWYRQILGQKVEFLVSFYNNEISEKSEIFDDQFSVERPDGSNFTLKIRSTKLEDSAMYFCASSEDGTLNQPQHFGDGTRLSIL.

This clonotype has more than one count but fewer than ten. The rearrangement uses TRBV20-1 and TRBJ2-7; 10 nucleotides agree with TRBD2. CDR1 is DFQATT and CDR2 is SNEGSKA in the germline V gene (reference sequence). The junction had 9 bases not matched to a gene; V was cut back by 0 bases and J by 4 bases. The CDR3 spans 16 residues. CDR3 in DNA: TGCAGTGCTAGAGATCTCGGTAGCGGGAGGATGTACGAGCAGTACTTC. Its protein product is CSARDLGSGRMYEQYF.

CDR3 coding DNA: TGCAGCGTTGAACTGCCTAGCGGGAGTCCCGACGAGCAGTACTTC. Translated: CSVELPSGSPDEQYF. The chain is built from TRBV29-1 and TRBJ2-7; 10 nucleotides line up with TRBD2. The CDR3 has 15 residues. The trim removed 2 bases at V and 5 bases at J, leaving 9 bases unmatched. CDR1 SQVTM and CDR2 ANQGSEA come from the germline V gene.

V is TRBV5-6 and J is TRBJ2-7, with TRBD2 matching 10 bases. The CDR3 runs to 14 residues. Germline values: CDR1 SGHDT, CDR2 YYEEEE. The V and J ends lost 0 bases and 5 bases, in that order; junction bases with no gene match: 2. The CDR3 DNA reads TGTGCCAGCAGCTTGGATCTAGCGGGAGACGAGCAGTACTTC. Protein: CASSLDLAGDEQYF.

In this sample, this clonotype turned up a few times. The chain uses TRBV27 and TRBJ2-7; 8 nucleotides line up with TRBD1. Germline assignment: CDR1 MNHEY and CDR2 SMNVEV (reference sequence). This CDR3 region has 15 residues. The trim removed 2 bases at V and 2 bases at J, leaving 5 bases unmatched. CDR3 nucleotide sequence: TGTGCCAGCAGTTTAAAGTGGACAGGGACCTACGAGCAGTACTTC. Its translation is CASSLKWTGTYEQYF.

This clonotype was found a few times. The chain carries TRBV29-1 and TRBJ2-1; D gene uncertain. Germline assignment: CDR1 SQVTM and CDR2 ANQGSEA. This CDR3 region has 13 residues. V lost 3 bases and J 9 bases, leaving 15 bases between the germline ends. The CDR3 loop reads CSVDRSGLGEQFF. CDR3 nucleotide sequence: TGCAGCGTTGACAGAAGTGGTTTGGGTGAGCAGTTCTTC.